This T cell receptor (beta chain) emerged from a study of identical twins. Losses at the gene ends were 5 bases for V and 7 bases for J; bases not matched to a gene: 8. Germline CDR1 reads SEHNR; CDR2 reads FQNEAQ (reference sequence). This CDR3 is 14 amino acids long. TCRdb re-derived calls from the 5' RACE reads in MiXCR, one entry per CDR3 protein. The table records some 790,000 distinct CDR3 sequences, about 18% of them present only once. These records were also assigned to another study, of T cells expressing NK-cell markers.

Sequencing was done on a sample of PBMCs. The gene calls are TRBV7-9 and TRBJ2-4, with 7 bases that match TRBD1. This clonotype was sampled from a woman between 18 and 30 years old in good health. The CDR3 DNA sequence: TGTGCCAGCAGCCGGCCGGGACAGTCGAACATTCAGTACTTC. It codes for CASSRPGQSNIQYF.